The following is a TCR beta chain sequence with its context. This specimen belongs to a study of blood T cell repertoires in COVID-19. Whole-study context: Samples came from the United States, Italy and Spain, spanning acute and convalescent COVID-19. T cells, B-cell-depleted T cells, or PBMCs supplied cDNA or gDNA.

Germline CDR1 is SGHTA and CDR2 is FQGTGA. The germline V and J ends were trimmed by 0 bases and 1 base, with 8 bases remaining between them. There are 15 residues in the CDR3. Authors' methods: Reference gene primer amplification in the assay estimated nucleated cell counts. Produced via immunoSEQ multiplex PCR; TCRdb's table is partial and in-frame only. V, J and clone size are those of that table, while D and trimming were read from the DNA. The sample records approximately 140,000 clones, over 80% being singletons. The J gene is TRBJ2-3, the V gene TRBV7-3, with no clear D. The material sequenced was peripheral blood. This TCR came from a man at least 80 years old with acute or convalescent COVID-19. CDR3 protein: CASSLTLQGTDTQYF. The CDR3 bases are TGTGCCAGCAGCTTAACATTGCAGGGCACAGATACGCAGTATTTT.